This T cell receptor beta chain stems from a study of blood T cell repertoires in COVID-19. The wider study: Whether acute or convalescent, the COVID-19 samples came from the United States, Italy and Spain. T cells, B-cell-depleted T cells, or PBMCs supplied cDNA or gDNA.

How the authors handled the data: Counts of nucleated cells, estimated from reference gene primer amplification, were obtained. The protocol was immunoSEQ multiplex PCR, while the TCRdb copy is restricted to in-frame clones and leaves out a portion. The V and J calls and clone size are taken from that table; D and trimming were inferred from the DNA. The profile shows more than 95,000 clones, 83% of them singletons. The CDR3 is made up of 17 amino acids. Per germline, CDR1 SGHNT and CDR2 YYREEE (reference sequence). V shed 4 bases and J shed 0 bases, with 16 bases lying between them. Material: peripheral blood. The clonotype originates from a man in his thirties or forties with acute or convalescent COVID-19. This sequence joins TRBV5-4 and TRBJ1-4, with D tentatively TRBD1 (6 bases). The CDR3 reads CASSLLGGQSTNEKLFF. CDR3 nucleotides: TGTGCCAGCAGCCTGCTCGGGGGGCAATCAACTAATGAAAAACTGTTTTTT. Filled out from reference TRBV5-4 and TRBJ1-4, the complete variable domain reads ETGVTQSPTHLIKTRGQQVTLRCSSQSGHNTVSWYQQALGQGPQFIFQYYREEENGRGNFPPRFSGLQFPNYSSELNVNALELDDSALYLCASSLLGGQSTNEKLFFGSGTQLSVL.